These 21 T cell receptor beta chains were all obtained from the same sample, sequenced in a study of graft-versus-host responses after intestinal transplantation. Repertoires were generated with immunoSEQ multiplex PCR, while TCRdb's copy carries only in-frame clones and drops some. Of 13,000 to 15,000 clones detected, over 30% appear once; the ten largest clones hold 0.85% to 1.2%. The sample was alloreactive CD4+ T cells from a mixed lymphocyte reaction culture, taken before intestinal transplant. As for subset: CFSE-low proliferating T cells sorted from roughly 6-day pre-transplant mixed lymphocyte reaction (GvH or HvG direction). All receptors come from a human patient who received an intestinal transplant.

The chain combines TRBV19 with TRBJ2-7; TRBD1 matches 8 bases. The CDR3 has 15 residues. CDR1 is LNHDA, CDR2 SQIVND, per germline (reference sequence). J lost 5 bases, V lost 1 base, and 7 bases had no gene match. Written as DNA, the CDR3 is TGTGCCAGTAGTATAGTCCCAGGGGGCCCCAACGAGCAGTACTTC. Its protein is CASSIVPGGPNEQYF.

This rearrangement joins TRBV19 to TRBJ1-2; 7 bases are a match to TRBD1. The V gene end was trimmed by 5 bases and the J gene end by 5 bases; junction bases not matched to a gene: 2. The CDR3 totals 12 residues. The germline CDR1 and CDR2 sequences are LNHDA and SQIVND (reference sequence). Here the CDR3 reads CASSLGQYGYTF. CDR3 nucleotides: TGTGCCAGTAGTTTGGGACAGTATGGCTACACCTTC.

This clone was counted a few times. The rearrangement joins TRBV5-6 to TRBJ1-5; D gene unclear. The V and J ends lost 2 bases and 2 bases respectively, with 11 bases between them. The length of the CDR3 is 15 residues. Looked up from germline, CDR1 is SGHDT and CDR2 is YYEEEE. This CDR3 is CASSFSVTGNQPQHF. Here the CDR3 DNA reads TGTGCCAGCAGCTTCTCGGTGACTGGCAATCAGCCCCAGCATTTT.

This clone came up a few times. The CDR3 DNA reads as TGTGCCAGTAGCGTAGTGTATAGCAATCAGCCCCAGCATTTT. Encoded protein: CASSVVYSNQPQHF. V is TRBV19 and J is TRBJ1-5; D gene ambiguous. The germline V gene has CDR1 LNHDA and CDR2 SQIVND (reference sequence). V was cut by 6 bases and J by 0 bases, with 9 bases left in between. The CDR3 runs to 14 residues. The complete variable domain, with remaining parts taken from reference TRBV19 and TRBJ1-5, reads DGGITQSPKYLFRKEGQNVTLSCEQNLNHDAMYWYRQDPGQGLRLIYYSQIVNDFQKGDIAEGYSVSREKKESFPLTVTSAQKNPTAFYLCASSVVYSNQPQHFGDGTRLSIL.

This rearrangement joins TRBV19 to TRBJ2-7; 7 positions match TRBD1. Germline-derived CDR1 and CDR2 are LNHDA and SQIVND (reference sequence). The J segment lost 1 base and the V segment lost 3 bases, leaving 3 bases of the junction unmatched. The CDR3 covers 14 residues. The CDR3 DNA is TGTGCCAGTAGTATCACAGGGGCGTCCTACGAGCAGTACTTC. It yields the protein CASSITGASYEQYF.

The rearrangement uses TRBV2 and TRBJ2-7; a possible D gene is TRBD2 (5 bases). The germline CDR1 and CDR2 sequences are SNHLY and FYNNEI. This CDR3 region has 15 residues. V was shortened by 4 bases and J by 3 bases, with 16 bases between the two germline ends. The CDR3 loop reads CASSASRETDYEQYF. DNA of the CDR3: TGTGCCAGCAGTGCCTCAAGGGAGACGGACTACGAGCAGTACTTC.

This chain uses TRBV7-8 with TRBJ2-7, with D perhaps TRBD2 (6 bases). V lost 5 bases to trimming and J lost 3 bases, with 17 bases between them. The CDR3 is 15 amino acids. Germline V gene sequence: CDR1 SGHVS, CDR2 FQNEAQ. CDR3 in amino acids: CASSHTIRGIYEQYF. CDR3 bases: TGTGCCAGCAGCCATACAATCCGGGGGATCTACGAGCAGTACTTC.

V gene TRBV6-5 combines with J gene TRBJ2-2, with 8 bases that match TRBD1. CDR1 is MNHEY and CDR2 is SVGAGI in the germline V gene. The CDR3 contains 13 residues. J lost 5 bases, V lost 6 bases, and 2 bases had no gene match. CDR3 DNA: TGTGCCAGCAGGAGGACAGGGACCGGGGAGCTGTTTTTT. This encodes CASRRTGTGELFF.

The V gene is TRBV5-6, the J gene TRBJ1-2; weak D call: TRBD1 (5 bases). Germline CDR1 SGHDT, CDR2 YYEEEE. Trimming pared 4 bases from V and 0 bases from J, leaving 16 bases between. The CDR3 runs 16 residues. CDR3 sequence reads: CASSPPPGTTNYGYTF. The CDR3 DNA follows: TGTGCCAGCAGCCCCCCGCCGGGGACTACTAACTATGGCTACACCTTC.

The chain is built from TRBV15 and TRBJ1-4; 7 bases align to TRBD1. V dropped 5 bases and J dropped 0; count of bases not matched to a gene: 15. The CDR3 is 19 residues long. In germline, CDR1 is LNHNV, CDR2 YYDKDF (reference sequence). As DNA, the CDR3 is TGTGCCACCAGCCCTAACCCGACAGGGCAAGTAACAACTAATGAAAAACTGTTTTTT. As protein: CATSPNPTGQVTTNEKLFF.

This clone has only a few counts. The gene calls are TRBV6-6 and TRBJ1-1; 7 bases map to TRBD1. CDR3 length: 14 residues. From germline, CDR1 is MNHNY and CDR2 SVGAGI (reference sequence). Trimming removed 6 bases from V and 4 bases from J; junction bases left unmatched: 8. The CDR3 sequence is CASRFDRVGTEAFF. The CDR3 bases are TGTGCCAGCAGATTTGACAGGGTGGGCACTGAAGCTTTCTTT.

This clone has a single count. The chain recombines TRBV7-2 with TRBJ1-2; 10 bases line up with TRBD1. Unmatched junction bases numbered 8, after V lost 6 bases and J lost 4 bases. The germline V gene has CDR1 SGHTA and CDR2 FQGNSA. The length of the CDR3 is 15 residues. The CDR3 loop reads CASSMGQGKIYGYTF. The CDR3 DNA follows: TGTGCCAGCAGTATGGGACAGGGGAAGATCTATGGCTACACCTTC.

The chain carries TRBV11-2 and TRBJ2-5; D gene uncertain. Germline-derived CDR1 and CDR2 are SGHAT and FQNNGV. V lost 4 bases and J lost 3, with 12 bases in between. CDR3 length: 14 residues. The CDR3 loop is CASSSWSGKETQYF. The CDR3 DNA reads TGTGCCAGCAGCTCGTGGTCGGGTAAAGAGACCCAGTACTTC.

J is TRBJ1-3 and V is TRBV5-1; possibly TRBD1 for D (5 bases). The germline V and J ends were trimmed by 3 bases and 7 bases, with 14 bases remaining between them. This CDR3 comprises 14 residues. CDR1 is SGHRS and CDR2 is YFSETQ in the germline V gene. The CDR3 sequence is CASSSDTQGNTIYF. The CDR3 nucleotides are TGCGCCAGCAGCTCGGACACCCAAGGGAACACCATATATTTT.

The V call is TRBV9, the J call TRBJ2-7; TRBD1 matches at 10 bases. The CDR3 is made up of 18 amino acids. Germline V gives CDR1 SGDLS, CDR2 YYNGEE. The V and J ends lost 0 bases and 4 bases, in that order; junction bases with no gene match: 13. CDR3 amino acids: CASSVVLDVDRGGYEQYF. The CDR3 bases are TGTGCCAGCAGCGTAGTTCTAGATGTGGACAGGGGGGGGTACGAGCAGTACTTC.

This clone was found a few times. The chain joins TRBV6-5 to TRBJ2-7, with 10 nucleotides matching TRBD1. Germline CDR1 and CDR2: MNHEY and SVGAGI. After removal of 5 bases from V and 3 bases from J, the junction contained 4 bases not matched to a gene. CDR3 length equals 14 residues. The CDR3 DNA reads as TGTGCCAGCAGTAACGACAGGGGGCTCTACGAGCAGTACTTC. The encoded protein is CASSNDRGLYEQYF.

This clone is medium-sized (0.01 to 0.1%) within its sample. CDR3 bases: TGTGCCAGCAGCTTATTCGGGGAAACTAATGAAAAACTGTTTTTT. It yields the protein CASSLFGETNEKLFF. This chain uses TRBV7-9 with TRBJ1-4; D unresolved. Germline V CDR1 and CDR2: SEHNR, FQNEAQ (reference sequence). CDR3 length equals 15 residues. Trimming removed 2 bases at V and 1 base at J, with 8 bases between.

This chain joins TRBV23-1 and TRBJ1-2; TRBD1 matches at 9 bases. TRBV23-1 is an ORF for which the function is uncertain. The CDR3 runs to 15 residues. V was clipped by 4 bases and J by 8 bases; unmatched bases: 11. CDR3 amino acids: CASSRDRELGAGYTF. CDR3 nucleotide sequence: TGCGCCAGCAGTCGGGACAGGGAGTTAGGTGCGGGCTACACCTTC.

In this sample, this clone turned up a few times. The rearrangement uses TRBV16 and TRBJ2-3; 13 nucleotides match TRBD2. CDR3 size: 16 residues. The V gene's germline CDR1 is KGHSY and CDR2 FQNENV. V shed 1 base and J 6 bases; nucleotides not matched to a gene: 4. The CDR3 DNA follows: TGTGCCAGCAGCCAATACGGGACTAGCGGGGTGGATACGCAGTATTTT. Translation: CASSQYGTSGVDTQYF.

This CDR3 reads CAWSLPPGLAIHGELFF. The CDR3 DNA reads as TGTGCCTGGAGTCTCCCTCCGGGACTAGCTATTCACGGGGAGCTGTTTTTT. This rearrangement joins TRBV30 to TRBJ2-2, with 9 positions matching TRBD2. The CDR3 is made up of 17 amino acids. Per germline, CDR1 GTSNPN and CDR2 SVGIG (reference sequence). Unmatched junction bases numbered 14, after V lost 2 bases and J lost 7 bases.

This clone was detected a few times. The chain employs TRBV30 and TRBJ1-6; D remains unclear. The CDR3 contains 14 residues. V was trimmed by 4 bases and J by 0 bases, leaving 7 bases between them. Germline CDR1 reads GTSNPN; CDR2 reads SVGIG (reference sequence). Here the CDR3 DNA reads TGTGCCTGGACCGAGAGCTCCTATAATTCACCCCTCCACTTT. It is translated as CAWTESSYNSPLHF.